This entry features one T cell receptor (beta chain) sequence. Authors' methods: Estimates of nucleated cell counts were drawn from the amplification of reference gene primers. Generated by immunoSEQ multiplex PCR, the TCRdb table keeps only in-frame clones and is missing some. The V and J calls and the clone size are those of that table, but D and trimming were determined from the DNA. The data contain around 210,000 clones, approximately 82% of them singletons. This record belongs to a study of blood T cell repertoires in COVID-19. Study in general: Some COVID-19 samples were acute and others convalescent; all came from the United States, Italy and Spain. The cDNA or gDNA used as material had been derived from T cells, B-cell-depleted T cells, or PBMCs.

This CDR3 has 17 amino acids. Germline V gene lookup returns CDR1 SEHNR and CDR2 FQNEAQ (reference sequence). Between the trimmed V and J ends, which lost 0 bases and 4 bases, there was a span of 18 bases. The genes are TRBV7-9 and TRBJ1-2; D may be TRBD1 (5 bases). This receptor was taken from a human donor in a cohort sampled during active COVID-19. The sequencing input was peripheral blood. The CDR3: CASSLALGLRVGYGYTF. DNA of the CDR3: TGTGCCAGCAGCTTAGCTCTGGGGCTCCGGGTAGGCTATGGCTACACCTTC.